Listed below are T cell receptor beta chains from one sample, sequenced in a study of blood T cells in healthy people across ages. TCRdb re-called the 5' RACE reads with MiXCR, one entry per CDR3 protein. The sample contains more than 650,000 distinct CDR3 sequences, roughly 50% of which appear only once. The source material was blood. The source is a man older than 75 in good health. The CDR3 runs from the conserved cysteine through the conserved F or W. Each record gives: V gene, D gene, clone size, J gene, CDR3 DNA, CDR3 protein. D genes are given only for firm matches. The size entry is marked missing in some rows and otherwise reads once, few, many or a size class.

TRBV6-1,.,once,TRBJ2-5,TGTGCCAGCAGGAACAGGGACTCTGGGTCTCCCCAGCACTTC,CASRNRDSGSPQHF
TRBV11-1,TRBD1,.,TRBJ1-2,TGTGCCAGCAGGCGCGGGACAGACGGCGGCTACACCTTC,CASRRGTDGGYTF
TRBV29-1,.,.,TRBJ2-5,TGCAGCGCTGGCCAGAACCAAGAGACCCAGTACTTC,CSAGQNQETQYF
TRBV25-1,.,.,TRBJ1-1,TGTGCCAGCATTCGGGGTACTGAAGCTTTCTTT,CASIRGTEAFF
TRBV4-2,.,few,TRBJ1-2,TGTGCCAGCAGCCCCCCCGGGGGCAGGGGCTATGGCTACACCTTC,CASSPPGGRGYGYTF
TRBV5-1,TRBD1,.,TRBJ2-1,TGCGCCAGCAGCCACGAGAGGGGGCTTGAGTCCTACAATGAGCAGTTCTTC,CASSHERGLESYNEQFF
TRBV4-1,TRBD2,.,TRBJ2-1,TGCGCCAGCAGCCAATTGGGACTAGCGATTAATGAGCAGTTCTTC,CASSQLGLAINEQFF
TRBV29-1,.,.,TRBJ1-1,TGCAGCGTTGCGACGCAATACACTGAAGCTTTCTTT,CSVATQYTEAFF
TRBV24-1,.,.,TRBJ2-3,TGTGCCACCAGTGACAGGACGCCCTTAAGGTATTTT,CATSDRTPLRYF
TRBV21-1,.,.,TRBJ2-7,TGTGCCAGCAGCTCGAGGGCTAGCGGGAGTTACGAGCAGTACTTC,CASSSRASGSYEQYF
TRBV20-1,.,.,TRBJ2-1,TGCAGTGCCTTAGGCGGTAGCTCCTACAATGAGCAGTTCTTC,CSALGGSSYNEQFF
TRBV20-1,.,.,TRBJ2-1,TGCAGTGCTAGAGACGGGCGTTCCTACAATGAGCAGTTCTTC,CSARDGRSYNEQFF
TRBV11-3,.,once,TRBJ2-1,TGTGCCAGCAGCTCCGGTTGGGTCATGTCTTACAATGAGCAGTTCTTC,CASSSGWVMSYNEQFF
TRBV5-1,.,.,TRBJ2-5,TGCGCCAGCAGCTTAATCGAACATGAGCAGTACTTC,CASSLIEHEQYF
TRBV3-1,.,.,TRBJ1-1,TGTGCCAGCAGCCAGGGGGCGCAGATGGGTGCTTTCTTT,CASSQGAQMGAFF
TRBV27,.,.,TRBJ1-2,TGTGCCAGCAGTTTCCATGGACCGCCCTATGGCTACACCTTC,CASSFHGPPYGYTF
TRBV12-3/TRBV12-4,TRBD2,few,TRBJ2-1,TGTGCCAGAACGTCTGAAGGGCTAGCGGACAATGAGCAGTTCTTC,CARTSEGLADNEQFF
TRBV11-2,TRBD1,.,TRBJ2-2,TGTGCCAGCAGCAAAGACAGGGGGCGCACCGGGGAGCTGTTTTTT,CASSKDRGRTGELFF
TRBV12-5,TRBD1,.,TRBJ1-4,TGTGCTAGTGTTTTGGCGACAGGGCCCAATGAAAAACTGTTTTTT,CASVLATGPNEKLFF
TRBV4-1,.,few,TRBJ1-2,TGCGCCAGCAGCCAGGGGACAACGGCCCTTAACTATGGCTACACCTTC,CASSQGTTALNYGYTF
TRBV6-1,.,.,TRBJ2-7,TGTGCCAGCAGTGAAGCAGGGGGGGACTACAATGAGCAGTACTTC,CASSEAGGDYNEQYF
TRBV21-1,.,.,TRBJ1-1,TGTGCCAGCAGCAAAGAAGAGGGAGTGAACACTGAAGCTTTCTTT,CASSKEEGVNTEAFF
TRBV20-1,TRBD1,.,TRBJ1-2,TGCAGTGTCCCGACAGGGCGAGCTAACTATGGCTACACCTTC,CSVPTGRANYGYTF
TRBV5-1,.,few,TRBJ1-5,TGCGCCAGCAGCTCAGGGACAACGAGCAATCAGCCCCAGCATTTT,CASSSGTTSNQPQHF
TRBV6-5,TRBD1,.,TRBJ1-5,TGTGCCAGCAGAAGGACAGGGGAAGGCAATCAGCCCCAGCATTTT,CASRRTGEGNQPQHF
TRBV7-9,.,.,TRBJ2-1,TGTGCCAGCAGCTTAGAGACCTCCTACAATGAGCAGTTCTTC,CASSLETSYNEQFF
TRBV20-1,.,.,TRBJ2-7,TGCAGTGTTCCCGGGACTGCAACCTACGAGCAGTACTTC,CSVPGTATYEQYF
TRBV9,.,.,TRBJ2-5,TGTGCCAGCAGCGTAGGTGGGGCGCGGTATGAGACCCAGTACTTC,CASSVGGARYETQYF
TRBV18,.,.,TRBJ2-5,TGTGCCAGCTCACCGCGGCAGCTCCAAGAGACCCAGTACTTC,CASSPRQLQETQYF
TRBV12-3/TRBV12-4,.,few,TRBJ2-3,TGTGCCAGCAGTTCTGGCAGATACGCGTATTTT,CASSSGRYAYF
TRBV7-8,.,.,TRBJ1-4,TGTGCCAGCAGCTTAGTCCCCAGATTCGGGGCTGAAAAACTGTTTTTT,CASSLVPRFGAEKLFF
TRBV12-3/TRBV12-4,.,.,TRBJ1-1,TGTGCCAGCAGTTTGGCGAGTTCCTGGGACACTGAAGCTTTCTTT,CASSLASSWDTEAFF
TRBV7-7,.,.,TRBJ2-3,TGTGCTAGCAGCGCCGGGGCCGCGGATACGCAGTATTTT,CASSAGAADTQYF
TRBV6-5,.,few,TRBJ2-1,TGTGCCAGCAGTTACTCGACGGGGGAGAAATACAATGAGCAGTTCTTC,CASSYSTGEKYNEQFF
TRBV2,.,once,TRBJ1-2,TGTGCCAGCAGTGATTGGCGGCCCAACTATGGCTACACCTTC,CASSDWRPNYGYTF
TRBV25-1,.,.,TRBJ1-6,TGTGCCAGCAGACCGACCCTAGGAAATTCACCCCTCCACTTT,CASRPTLGNSPLHF
TRBV20-1,TRBD2,.,TRBJ2-3,TGCAGTGCCCGACTAGCGGGAGGAGGGGATACGCAGTATTTT,CSARLAGGGDTQYF
TRBV20-1,.,.,TRBJ1-1,TGCAGTGCTATCCGACGGGGGACCGAACCTGAAGCTTTCTTT,CSAIRRGTEPEAFF
TRBV10-1,TRBD2,few,TRBJ2-5,TGCGCCAGCAGTGAGTCACCGGGACTAGCGGGAGGTCTCCAGTACTTC,CASSESPGLAGGLQYF